This TCR beta chain stems from a study of blood T cell repertoires in COVID-19. TCRdb keeps only in-frame clones here, not all; method: immunoSEQ multiplex PCR. The sample lists more than 150,000 clones, around 87% occurring once. CDR1 and CDR2 from the germline V gene are SGHTA and FQGNSA. Trimming cost V 3 bases and J 4 bases; bases outside gene matches: 6. The CDR3 has 15 amino acids. About this clone: Other DNA sequences from this sample encode an identical CDR3 as well.

Sequenced sample: peripheral blood. The genes are TRBV7-2 and TRBJ1-1; 9 positions match TRBD1. The receptor was derived from a man aged 55 to 69 with COVID-19, enrolled during active disease. The CDR3 loop reads CASSLGQGASTEAFF. The CDR3 DNA is TGTGCCAGCAGCTTGGGACAGGGAGCGAGCACTGAAGCTTTCTTT.